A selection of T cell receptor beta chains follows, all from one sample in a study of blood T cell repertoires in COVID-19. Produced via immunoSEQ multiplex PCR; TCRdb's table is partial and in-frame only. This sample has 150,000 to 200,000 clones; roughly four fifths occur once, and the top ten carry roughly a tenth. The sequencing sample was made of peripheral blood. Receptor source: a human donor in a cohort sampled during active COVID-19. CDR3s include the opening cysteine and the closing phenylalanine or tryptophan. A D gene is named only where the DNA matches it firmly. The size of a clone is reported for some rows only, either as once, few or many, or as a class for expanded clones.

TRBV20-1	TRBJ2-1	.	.	TGCAGTGCTATCGGCAATGAGCAGTTCTTC	CSAIGNEQFF
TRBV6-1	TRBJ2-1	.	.	TGTGCCAGCAGTGAACCCAGGGATTACAATGAGCAGTTCTTC	CASSEPRDYNEQFF
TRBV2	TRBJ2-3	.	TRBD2	TGTGCCAGCAGTGATTTAGCGGGGGGTGATACGCAGTATTTT	CASSDLAGGDTQYF
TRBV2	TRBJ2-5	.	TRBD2	TGTGCCAGCAGCGGGACTAGCGGAGAAGAGACCCAGTACTTC	CASSGTSGEETQYF
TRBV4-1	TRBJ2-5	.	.	TGCGCCAGCAGCCAGGCCGGGAGCCGAGGAAAGACCCAGTACTTC	CASSQAGSRGKTQYF
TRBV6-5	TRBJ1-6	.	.	TGTGCCAGCAGTTATAGTCCTAATTCACCCCTCCACTTT	CASSYSPNSPLHF
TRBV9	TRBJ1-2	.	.	TGTGCCAGCAGCCCCGGAGGACAGAAAATTAACTATGGCTACACCTTC	CASSPGGQKINYGYTF
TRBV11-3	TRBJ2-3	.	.	TGTGCCAGCAGCCCAGGAGGGGGCGGAACAGATACGCAGTATTTT	CASSPGGGGTDTQYF
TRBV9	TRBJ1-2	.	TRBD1	TGTGCCAGCAGCCCCACCCTGGGGACAGACTATGGCTACACCTTC	CASSPTLGTDYGYTF
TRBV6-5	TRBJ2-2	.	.	TGTGCCAGTTCCAGGGGGGAGAACACCGGGGAGCTGTTTTTT	CASSRGENTGELFF
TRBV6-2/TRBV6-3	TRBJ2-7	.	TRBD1	TGTGCCAGCAGTTATATGGGGACAGGGATCTCTTACTACGAGCAGTACTTC	CASSYMGTGISYYEQYF
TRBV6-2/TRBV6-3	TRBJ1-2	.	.	TGTGCCAGCAGCCATGGGGGCGCCTATGGCTACACCTTC	CASSHGGAYGYTF
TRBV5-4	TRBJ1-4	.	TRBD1	TGTGCCAGCAGCAGAGGACAGGGGAGAACTAATGAAAAACTGTTTTTT	CASSRGQGRTNEKLFF
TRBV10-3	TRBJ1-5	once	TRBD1	TGTGCCACCGGACAGGGGTTGAATCAGCCCCAGCATTTT	CATGQGLNQPQHF
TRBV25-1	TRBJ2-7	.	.	TGTGCCAGCAGTGAATACGGAGGGGCCTACGAGCAGTACTTC	CASSEYGGAYEQYF
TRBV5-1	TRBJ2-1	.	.	TGCGCCAGCAGCCTACAGGTTAATATAATAACCAATGAGCAGTTCTTC	CASSLQVNIITNEQFF
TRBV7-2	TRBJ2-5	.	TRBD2	TGTGCCAGCAGCACGCTAGCGGGACCCCAGAAGACCCAGTACTTC	CASSTLAGPQKTQYF
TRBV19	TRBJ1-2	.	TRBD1	TGTGCCACCTCCGACAGGGCTTATGGCTACACCTTC	CATSDRAYGYTF
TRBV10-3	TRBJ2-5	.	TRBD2	TGTGCCATCAGTGATTCGACTAGCGGGACAGAGACCCAGTACTTC	CAISDSTSGTETQYF
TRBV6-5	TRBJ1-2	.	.	TGTGCCAGCAGTCCCCCACTGAGTTCTAACTATGGCTACACCTTC	CASSPPLSSNYGYTF
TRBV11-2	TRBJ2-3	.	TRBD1	TGTGCCAGCAGCCGGACAGGTGGAAATACGCAGTATTTT	CASSRTGGNTQYF
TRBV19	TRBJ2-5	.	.	TGTGCCAGTAACCAACAGGGCGGGGAGACCCAGTACTTC	CASNQQGGETQYF
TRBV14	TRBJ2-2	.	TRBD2	TGTGCCAGCAGCCGCAGAGCGGGAGGGCCCGGGGAGCTGTTTTTT	CASSRRAGGPGELFF
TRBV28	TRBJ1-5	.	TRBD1	TGTGCCAGCAGTCCCGGGACAGGTTTTGGGTTTCGGAGCAATCAGCCCCAGCATTTT	CASSPGTGFGFRSNQPQHF
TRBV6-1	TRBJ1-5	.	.	TGTGCCAGCAGTGAAGTACAGGGCACCCAGCATTTT	CASSEVQGTQHF
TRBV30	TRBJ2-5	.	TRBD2	TGTGCCTGGAGTGCCTTAGCGGGAGGGCCTACGGAGACCCAGTACTTC	CAWSALAGGPTETQYF
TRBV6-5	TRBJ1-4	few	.	TGTGCCAGCAGTACCTTACAGGGAGGGAATGAAAAACTGTTTTTT	CASSTLQGGNEKLFF
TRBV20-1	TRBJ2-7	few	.	TGCAGTGCTAGGAGGGAGGCTGGGCAGTACTTC	CSARREAGQYF
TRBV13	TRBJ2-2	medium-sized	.	TGTGCCAGCAGCTTAGGGCCGGGCACCGGGGAGCTGTTTTTT	CASSLGPGTGELFF
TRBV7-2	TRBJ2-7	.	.	TGTGCCAGCAGCTTAGGAGGTTCCCTCTACGAGCAGTACTTC	CASSLGGSLYEQYF
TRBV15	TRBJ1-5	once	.	TGTGCCACCAGGAGCTATTCGAACAATCAGCCCCAGCATTTT	CATRSYSNNQPQHF
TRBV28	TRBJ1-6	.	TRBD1	TGTGCCAGCACCCAGGGGGCCCGAAATTCACCCCTCCACTTT	CASTQGARNSPLHF
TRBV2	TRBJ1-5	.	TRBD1	TGTGCCAGTTCAACAGGGGGCGTTTATCAGCCCCAGCATTTT	CASSTGGVYQPQHF
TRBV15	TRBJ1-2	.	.	TGTGCCACCAGAACCCCCGAGGCCGGCTACACCTTC	CATRTPEAGYTF
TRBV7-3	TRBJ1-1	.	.	TGTGCCAGCAGCTTAGGGGGGATGAACACTGAAGCTTTCTTT	CASSLGGMNTEAFF
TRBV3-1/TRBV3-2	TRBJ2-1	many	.	TGTGCCAGCAGCCAAGACCCCGGGGGGCACTCCTACAATGAGCAGTTCTTC	CASSQDPGGHSYNEQFF
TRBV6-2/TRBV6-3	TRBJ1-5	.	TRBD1	TGTGCCAGCAGTTACTCGATTCTGGGACAGGGGGGACAGCCCCAGCATTTT	CASSYSILGQGGQPQHF
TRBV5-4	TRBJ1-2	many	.	TGTGCCAGCTCTCGCGGAAACTCTGGCTACACCTTC	CASSRGNSGYTF
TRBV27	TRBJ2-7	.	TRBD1	TGTGCCAGCAGTTTGAGGGACAGGACCCATATCGAGCAGTACTTC	CASSLRDRTHIEQYF
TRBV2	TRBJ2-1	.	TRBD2	TGTGCCAGCACCCTAGCGGGTCTCAATGAGCAGTTCTTC	CASTLAGLNEQFF